Included here is one T cell receptor (beta chain) sequence, with context. What it recognizes is unknown. A second PCR of roughly 7 to 11 cycles used a sample-barcoded 5' primer and a J-beta primer mix. No fewer than 3 million CDR3-containing paired-end reads came from each sample. TCRdb itself ran the 5' RACE reads through MiXCR, one entry per CDR3 protein. The sample includes approximately 800,000 distinct CDR3 sequences, roughly 50% of them seen just once. The entry originates in a study of blood T cells in healthy people across ages. Regarding the study as a whole: More naive CD4+ cells and higher diversity were found in long-lived than in aged donors. It was not known whether donors were CMV positive (a possible confounder of expanded clonotype changes). Those diversity estimates obtained from one million T cells were thought to be underestimates.

The CDR3 is made up of 14 amino acids. The germline gives CDR1 SGHTA, CDR2 FQGTGA. V was pared by 1 base and J by 4 bases, with 10 bases between. This TCR derives from a man aged 40-49 years in good health. The sequencing sample was made of blood. The chain recombines TRBV7-3 with TRBJ1-2; D unresolved. The CDR3 nucleotides read TGTGCCAGCAGCTTAAATCCCGACACCTATGGCTACACCTTC. Encoded protein: CASSLNPDTYGYTF.